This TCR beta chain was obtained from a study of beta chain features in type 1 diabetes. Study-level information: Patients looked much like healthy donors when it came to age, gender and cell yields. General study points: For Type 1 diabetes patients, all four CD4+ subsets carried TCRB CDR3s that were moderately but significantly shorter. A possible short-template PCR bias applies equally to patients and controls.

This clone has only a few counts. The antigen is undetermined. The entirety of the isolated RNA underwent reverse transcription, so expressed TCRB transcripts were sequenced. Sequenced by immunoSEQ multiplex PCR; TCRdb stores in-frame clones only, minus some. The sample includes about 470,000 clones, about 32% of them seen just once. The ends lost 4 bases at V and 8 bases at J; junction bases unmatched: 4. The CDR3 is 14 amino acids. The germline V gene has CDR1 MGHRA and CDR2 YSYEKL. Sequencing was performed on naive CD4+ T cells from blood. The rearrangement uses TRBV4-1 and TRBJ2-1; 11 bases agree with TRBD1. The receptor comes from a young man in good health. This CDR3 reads CASSRTGGGYEQFF. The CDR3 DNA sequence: TGCGCCAGCAGCCGGACAGGGGGCGGCTATGAGCAGTTCTTC.